These 32 T cell receptor beta chains came from one sample sequenced in a study of CD8 T cells in Susac syndrome. Random hexamers were used to reverse transcribe an amount of 0.5 to 1 ug RNA. In TCRdb, the immunoSEQ multiplex PCR reads were re-called with MiXCR into one record per CDR3 protein. Here the sample spans a few hundred thousand distinct CDR3 sequences, approximately 84% being singletons. Sequenced: CD8+ T cells from PBMCs. The receptors here all came from a human donor with multiple sclerosis.

CDR3 loop: CASSVTPGHKNNSPLHF. Here the CDR3 DNA reads TGTGCCAGCAGCGTAACTCCGGGACACAAGAATAATTCACCCCTCCACTTT. The chain is built from TRBV3-1 and TRBJ1-6; weak D call: TRBD1 (6 bases). Trimming took 5 bases from V and 5 from J, leaving 19 bases between them. Germline assignment: CDR1 LGHDT and CDR2 YNNKEL (reference sequence). CDR3 size: 17 residues.

CDR3 bases: TGTGCCAGCAGTTACTTGGTGGGAGAGGGTCAGTACTTC. It encodes CASSYLVGEGQYF. J is TRBJ2-7 and V is TRBV6-2 or TRBV6-3, with D tentatively TRBD2 (5 bases). CDR3 length: 13 amino acids. Germline V gene lookup returns CDR1 MNHEY and CDR2 SVGEGT. V was pared by 1 base and J by 10 bases, with 14 bases between.

Only one count was recorded for this clonotype. The CDR3 coding sequence is TGTGCCTGGAGTGTCACTAGCGCGGAGCAGTTCTTC. This sequence encodes CAWSVTSAEQFF. This rearrangement joins TRBV30 to TRBJ2-1; 7 nucleotides agree with TRBD2. The CDR3 is 12 residues long. V shed 0 bases and J 10 bases; nucleotides not matched to a gene: 3. Looked up from germline, CDR1 is GTSNPN and CDR2 is SVGIG (reference sequence).

V usage is TRBV3-1 and J usage is TRBJ2-1; 9 bases align to TRBD1. The CDR3 runs 19 residues. V gave up 0 bases and J gave up 5 bases; unmatched junction bases: 14. Germline-derived CDR1 and CDR2 are LGHDT and YNNKEL (reference sequence). CDR3 DNA sequence: TGTGCCAGCAGCCAAGATCGTAATATAGAGGACAGGGGCCACAATGAGCAGTTCTTC. As protein: CASSQDRNIEDRGHNEQFF.

This clonotype was seen a few times. The chain joins TRBV4-2 to TRBJ1-2; D is undetermined. Germline values: CDR1 LGHNA, CDR2 YNFKEQ. The V end was cut by 4 bases, the J end by 3 bases, with 18 bases between. CDR3 length: 16 amino acids. The CDR3 DNA is TGTGCCAGCAGCCGCCTAAACCCTTCAGTTTACTATGGCTACACCTTC. Protein sequence: CASSRLNPSVYYGYTF.

J is TRBJ2-7 and V is TRBV5-4, with a weak D call TRBD1 (5 bases). The germline V and J ends were trimmed by 2 bases and 4 bases, with 16 bases remaining between them. This CDR3 spans 15 amino acids. CDR1 and CDR2 (germline): SGHNT, YYREEE (reference sequence). CDR3: CASSFLLDRPYEQYF. CDR3 nucleotides: TGTGCCAGCAGCTTCCTCCTCGACAGACCGTACGAGCAGTACTTC. Supplemented by reference TRBV5-4 and TRBJ2-7, the full variable domain reads ETGVTQSPTHLIKTRGQQVTLRCSSQSGHNTVSWYQQALGQGPQFIFQYYREEENGRGNFPPRFSGLQFPNYSSELNVNALELDDSALYLCASSFLLDRPYEQYFGPGTRLTVT.

The rearrangement uses TRBV7-9 and TRBJ2-7; 7 bases match TRBD1. The germline V gene has CDR1 SEHNR and CDR2 FQNEAQ (reference sequence). V lost 1 base, J lost 2 bases, and 5 bases stayed unmatched. The CDR3 extends over 15 amino acids. As DNA, the CDR3 is TGTGCCAGCAGCTTAGGGGACAGTTTACCCTACGAGCAGTACTTC. Its translation: CASSLGDSLPYEQYF.

CDR3 sequence: CAISPPGLAGVSSGANVLTF. The CDR3 DNA reads TGTGCCATCAGTCCCCCGGGACTAGCGGGAGTAAGCTCTGGGGCCAACGTCCTGACTTTC. V gene TRBV10-3 combines with J gene TRBJ2-6; 14 nucleotides line up with TRBD2. The ends lost 5 bases at V and 0 bases at J; junction bases unmatched: 9. CDR1 is ENHRY and CDR2 is SYGVKD in the germline V gene. The CDR3 is 20 amino acids.

The CDR3 DNA follows: TGTGCCAGTAGTGCATCCGGGACTAGCTTAACTGATACGCAGTATTTT. Translation gives CASSASGTSLTDTQYF. The chain combines TRBV19 with TRBJ2-3, with 9 bases identical to TRBD2. Germline V gives CDR1 LNHDA, CDR2 SQIVND (reference sequence). This CDR3 comprises 16 residues. With 5 bases clipped from V and 6 bases from J, the junction kept 12 bases outside the gene matches.

This clonotype appeared a single time. This chain links TRBV2 with TRBJ2-3; D call uncertain. Germline V gives CDR1 SNHLY, CDR2 FYNNEI. Trimming took 7 bases from V and 7 from J, leaving 9 bases between them. CDR3 length: 11 residues. The CDR3 loop reads CASNLKHTQYF. CDR3 in DNA: TGTGCCAGCAACCTGAAACATACGCAGTATTTT. The variable domain in full, completed from reference TRBV2 and TRBJ2-3, reads EPEVTQTPSHQVTQMGQEVILRCVPISNHLYFYWYRQILGQKVEFLVSFYNNEISEKSEIFDDQFSVERPDGSNFTLKIRSTKLEDSAMYFCASNLKHTQYFGPGTRLTVL.

This chain links TRBV10-2 with TRBJ2-1; 8 bases match TRBD2. The CDR3 contains 15 residues. Germline CDR1 WSHSY, CDR2 SAAADI. Trimming took 2 bases from V and 5 from J; bases not matched to a gene: 5. The CDR3 protein is CASSERGGSNNEQFF. As DNA, the CDR3 is TGCGCCAGCAGTGAGCGGGGGGGATCTAACAATGAGCAGTTCTTC.

The chain recombines TRBV7-9 with TRBJ2-2, with 8 bases that match TRBD1. In germline, CDR1 is SEHNR, CDR2 FQNEAQ (reference sequence). The V gene end was trimmed by 3 bases and the J gene end by 6 bases; junction bases not matched to a gene: 9. The CDR3 covers 16 residues. The CDR3 reads CASSFPGQGAAGELFF. CDR3 DNA sequence: TGTGCCAGCAGCTTCCCTGGTCAGGGGGCGGCCGGGGAGCTGTTTTTT.

This clonotype was seen just once. The chain employs TRBV9 and TRBJ2-1; no firm D call. From germline, CDR1 is SGDLS and CDR2 YYNGEE. The CDR3 contains 12 residues. The germline V and J ends were trimmed by 3 bases and 10 bases, with 11 bases remaining between them. CDR3 sequence: CASSAGSGEQFF. The CDR3 DNA reads as TGTGCCAGCAGCGCCGGATCCGGCGAGCAGTTCTTC. Complete variable domain (other parts from reference TRBV9 and TRBJ2-1): DSGVTQTPKHLITATGQRVTLRCSPRSGDLSVYWYQQSLDQGLQFLIQYYNGEERAKGNILERFSAQQFPDLHSELNLSSLELGDSALYFCASSAGSGEQFFGPGTRLTVL.

V and J are TRBV27 and TRBJ1-5; unclear D gene. This CDR3 has 14 residues. The V gene's germline CDR1 is MNHEY and CDR2 SMNVEV (reference sequence). Deletions cut 4 bases from V and 5 bases from J, with 12 bases between. The CDR3 spells CASSWGIGHQPQHF. CDR3 sequence (DNA): TGTGCCAGCAGTTGGGGAATAGGCCATCAGCCCCAGCATTTT.

The rearrangement uses TRBV9 and TRBJ2-1, with D hard to call. The germline gives CDR1 SGDLS, CDR2 YYNGEE. The CDR3 sequence is 14 residues long. The V end lost 2 bases, the J end lost 4 bases, and 10 bases lay between the germline ends. The CDR3, as DNA: TGTGCCAGCAGCGTCCAGGCGGCGTACAATGAGCAGTTCTTC. Translating it yields CASSVQAAYNEQFF.

The chain joins TRBV12-3 or TRBV12-4 to TRBJ2-1; the match to TRBD1 covers 7 bases. V shed 6 bases, J shed 2 bases, and the junction held 16 bases outside the gene matches. The CDR3 contains 18 residues. The CDR3 is CASSMPPFRDRTYNEQFF. The CDR3, as DNA: TGTGCCAGCAGCATGCCCCCGTTCCGGGACAGAACCTACAATGAGCAGTTCTTC.

The V call is TRBV20-1, the J call TRBJ2-6; D gene uncertain. The CDR3 runs 15 residues. The germline V and J ends were trimmed by 0 bases and 1 base, with 7 bases remaining between them. The germline V gene encodes CDR1 DFQATT and CDR2 SNEGSKA (reference sequence). DNA for the CDR3: TGCAGTGCTAGAGAATTGAGTTCTGGGGCCAACGTCCTGACTTTC. This codes for CSARELSSGANVLTF.

This clonotype was observed once. CDR3 bases: TGTGCCAGCAGTCCACAGGGCGGGGGCAATCAGCCCCAGCATTTT. Its protein product is CASSPQGGGNQPQHF. This chain connects TRBV25-1 to TRBJ1-5; the D gene is possibly TRBD1 (6 bases). The CDR3 sequence is 15 residues long. Germline-derived CDR1 and CDR2 are MGHDK and SYGVNS. V gave up 5 bases and J gave up 2 bases, with 13 bases separating them.

The gene calls are TRBV7-2 and TRBJ2-1; D call uncertain. Trimming took 0 bases from V and 0 from J, leaving 12 bases between them. The CDR3 is 17 amino acids. CDR1 is SGHTA and CDR2 is FQGNSA in the germline V gene. This CDR3 reads CASSLAEASSSYNEQFF. The CDR3 bases are TGTGCCAGCAGCTTAGCGGAAGCGTCGAGCTCCTACAATGAGCAGTTCTTC.

The V call is TRBV7-2, the J call TRBJ2-3; possibly TRBD1 or TRBD2 for D (5 bases each). The germline CDR1 and CDR2 sequences are SGHTA and FQGNSA. Between the trimmed V and J ends, which lost 4 bases and 0 bases, there was a span of 17 bases. CDR3 size: 17 residues. The DNA of the CDR3 is TGTGCCAGCAGCTCAACCGGGGCCACTCCTAGCACAGATACGCAGTATTTT. It yields the protein CASSSTGATPSTDTQYF.

The rearrangement links TRBV30 to TRBJ2-3, with D perhaps matching TRBD2 (7 bases). Germline CDR1 reads GTSNPN; CDR2 reads SVGIG (reference sequence). V lost 0 bases and J lost 0, with 13 bases in between. CDR3 length equals 16 residues. CDR3 nucleotide sequence: TGTGCCTGGAGTGTTGGGAGGGACACTAGCACAGATACGCAGTATTTT. Translated, it gives CAWSVGRDTSTDTQYF.

This clonotype was seen more than once but under ten times. The chain recombines TRBV14 with TRBJ1-2; D not resolved. V shed 1 base and J shed 4 bases, with 7 bases lying between them. Germline V CDR1 and CDR2: SGHDN, FVKESK. This CDR3 is 13 amino acids long. CDR3 protein: CASSQAEGYGYTF. CDR3 sequence (DNA): TGTGCCAGCAGCCAAGCTGAAGGCTATGGCTACACCTTC.

This chain joins TRBV27 and TRBJ2-3; 7 bases align to TRBD2. The CDR3 runs to 14 residues. V was clipped by 3 bases and J by 9 bases; unmatched bases: 9. The V gene's germline CDR1 is MNHEY and CDR2 SMNVEV (reference sequence). The CDR3 DNA reads as TGTGCCAGCAGTTTTCGTCGGGGGAGGGTGACGCAGTATTTT. Its translation: CASSFRRGRVTQYF.

The chain has TRBV11-2 and TRBJ2-5; D ambiguous. There are 12 residues in the CDR3. Trimming pared 7 bases from V and 5 bases from J, leaving 11 bases between. Germline lookup yields CDR1 SGHAT and CDR2 FQNNGV. CDR3 residues: CASTRSGETQYF. The CDR3 DNA is TGTGCCAGCACCAGGTCCGGGGAGACCCAGTACTTC.

The chain has TRBV7-6 and TRBJ2-1; 7 bases fit TRBD1. V shed 4 bases, J shed 0 bases, and the junction held 3 bases outside the gene matches. The V gene's germline CDR1 is SGHVS and CDR2 FNYEAQ. This CDR3 has 15 amino acids. In DNA form, the CDR3 reads TGTGCCAGCAGCTACGACAGGGCCTCCTACAATGAGCAGTTCTTC. Translation gives CASSYDRASYNEQFF.

The J gene is TRBJ2-3, the V gene TRBV11-2; 8 nucleotides align to TRBD2. Trimming removed 4 bases from V and 4 bases from J; junction bases left unmatched: 10. CDR3 size: 16 residues. Germline CDR1 is SGHAT and CDR2 is FQNNGV. CDR3 in amino acids: CASSSPTSEAPDTQYF. CDR3 DNA: TGTGCCAGCAGCTCGCCGACTAGCGAGGCTCCAGATACGCAGTATTTT.

J is TRBJ2-7 and V is TRBV7-9; 11 bases match TRBD1. CDR3 length: 14 residues. Germline CDR1 is SEHNR and CDR2 is FQNEAQ (reference sequence). The J segment lost 6 bases and the V segment lost 5 bases, leaving 6 bases of the junction unmatched. Here the CDR3 reads CASSPWTGGAEQYF. The CDR3 nucleotides read TGTGCCAGCAGCCCCTGGACAGGGGGCGCCGAGCAGTACTTC.

This chain links TRBV27 with TRBJ2-2; no definite D call. The CDR3 has 15 amino acids. Per germline, CDR1 MNHEY and CDR2 SMNVEV (reference sequence). The V gene lost 4 bases and the J gene lost 5 bases, with 14 bases spanning the gap. The CDR3 spells CASSSSARGTGELFF. CDR3 bases: TGTGCCAGCAGTTCATCAGCGCGTGGTACCGGGGAGCTGTTTTTT.

V is TRBV7-9 and J is TRBJ1-1, with TRBD1 as a possible D gene (5 bases). Trimming removed 5 bases at V and 1 base at J, with 14 bases between. The CDR3 is 15 amino acids. From germline, CDR1 is SEHNR and CDR2 FQNEAQ (reference sequence). The CDR3 loop reads CASSPFVGANTEAFF. The DNA for the CDR3 is TGTGCCAGCAGCCCTTTCGTCGGGGCGAACACTGAAGCTTTCTTT.

The rearrangement links TRBV25-1 to TRBJ2-7, with 8 bases fitting TRBD2. The CDR3 totals 15 residues. The J segment lost 7 bases and the V segment lost 6 bases, leaving 14 bases of the junction unmatched. The germline V gene has CDR1 MGHDK and CDR2 SYGVNS. The CDR3 spells CASSGEGLGSWEQYF. The CDR3 DNA reads as TGTGCCAGCAGCGGGGAGGGACTAGGATCGTGGGAGCAGTACTTC.

The chain links TRBV7-8 to TRBJ2-1; D is uncertain. Germline V lookup: CDR1 SGHVS, CDR2 FQNEAQ. The CDR3 has 16 residues. V was shortened by 4 bases and J by 4 bases, with 17 bases between the two germline ends. CDR3 DNA sequence: TGTGCCAGCAGCTCGCCAGTGCTAACCGTTTACAATGAGCAGTTCTTC. Translated: CASSSPVLTVYNEQFF.

J is TRBJ2-1 and V is TRBV6-5, with D unresolved. The CDR3 length is 13 residues. CDR1 is MNHEY and CDR2 is SVGAGI in the germline V gene. Trimming took 2 bases from V and 5 from J, leaving 7 bases between them. The CDR3 coding sequence is TGTGCCAGCAGTTACGCGGAAAACAATGAGCAGTTCTTC. Its protein is CASSYAENNEQFF.